This entry concerns a single T cell receptor beta chain. This entry comes from a study of T cells expressing NK-cell markers. CDR3 length: 15 residues. The germline CDR1 and CDR2 sequences are DFQATT and SNEGSKA (reference sequence). TCRdb re-called the 5' RACE reads and shows each CDR3 protein once, DNA omitted. The table lists fewer than 200,000 distinct CDR3 sequences, with under 20% in the top ten. Source material: blood T cells: a sorted CD56 or NKG2C T cell subset, CD4+ or CD8+ T cells, or bulk PBMC T cells (not recorded which). The clonotype comes from a woman between 18 and 69 years old in good health. The gene calls are TRBV20-1 and TRBJ2-1. The CDR3 loop is CSARDRRRSTIEQFF.